This T cell receptor (beta chain) was profiled in a study of Ad26.COV2.S vaccination and SARS-CoV-2 variants. V dropped 3 bases and J dropped 1 base, with 13 bases sitting between them. Germline V gene sequence: CDR1 MNHEY, CDR2 SMNVEV (reference sequence). This CDR3 comprises 16 residues. Sequenced by immunoSEQ multiplex PCR; TCRdb stores in-frame clones only, minus some. The sample holds 400,000 to 450,000 clones, 80% to 95% seen once. The treatment is: approximately 18 received Ad26.COV2.S at low or high dose, single or two shots; about 5 received placebo; per-sample allocation not given. Sampling happened 63 days after the first vaccine or placebo injection.

The clonotype originates from a person aged 18-60 years who received the Ad26.COV2.S COVID-19 vaccine or a placebo. Source: peripheral blood, taken in a trial of Ad26.COV2.S vaccine versus placebo. This chain uses TRBV27 with TRBJ2-1; no clear D. The CDR3 sequence: CASSFSPQASYNEQFF. CDR3 nucleotides: TGTGCCAGCAGTTTCTCCCCCCAGGCTTCCTACAATGAGCAGTTCTTC.